The T cell receptor (beta chain) described here comes from a study of Ad26.COV2.S vaccination and SARS-CoV-2 variants. General study findings and limits: Overall T cell responses may have been underestimated by the analyses of TCR breadth and depth.

Generated by immunoSEQ multiplex PCR, the TCRdb table keeps only in-frame clones and is missing some. In the table there are fewer than 500,000 clones, 89% of which are singletons. On this clone: Its antigen is unidentified.

Treatment: 15 to 20 received Ad26.COV2.S at low or high dose, single or two shots; several received placebo; per-sample allocation not given. Specimens were obtained on day 63 following the first vaccine or placebo injection. Expressing Wuhan-strain SARS-CoV-2 spike, an Ad26 vector served as the vaccine. CDR3 length: 13 amino acids. Unmatched junction bases numbered 5, after V lost 3 bases and J lost 9 bases. CDR1 DFQATT and CDR2 SNEGSKA come from the germline V gene (reference sequence). This chain connects TRBV20-1 to TRBJ2-4, with 10 bases aligning to TRBD2. The sequenced sample was peripheral blood, obtained in a trial of Ad26.COV2.S vaccine versus placebo. The receptor was derived from a person aged 18-60 years who received the Ad26.COV2.S COVID-19 vaccine or a placebo. The chain's CDR3 is CSASLAGEGIQYF. In DNA form, the CDR3 reads TGCAGTGCTAGTCTAGCGGGAGAGGGCATTCAGTACTTC.